The T cell receptor (beta chain) described here comes from a study of identical twins. MiXCR, applied by TCRdb to the 5' RACE reads, yields one record per CDR3 protein. The sample lists around 480,000 distinct CDR3 sequences, 14% occurring once. The CDR3 consists of 13 residues. From germline, CDR1 is SEHNR and CDR2 FQNEAQ (reference sequence). Trimming left V 5 bases short and J 5 bases short, with 13 bases between. A further study also used this sample, focusing on yellow fever vaccine responses in identical twins.

This TCR was sampled from a woman between 18 and 30 years old in good health. The sequencing sample was made of CD4+ T cells sorted from blood. V and J are TRBV7-9 and TRBJ2-7, with D perhaps given as TRBD1 or TRBD2 (5 bases each). Here the CDR3 reads CASSQNWDDEQYF. The CDR3 DNA reads as TGTGCCAGCAGCCAGAATTGGGACGACGAGCAGTACTTC.